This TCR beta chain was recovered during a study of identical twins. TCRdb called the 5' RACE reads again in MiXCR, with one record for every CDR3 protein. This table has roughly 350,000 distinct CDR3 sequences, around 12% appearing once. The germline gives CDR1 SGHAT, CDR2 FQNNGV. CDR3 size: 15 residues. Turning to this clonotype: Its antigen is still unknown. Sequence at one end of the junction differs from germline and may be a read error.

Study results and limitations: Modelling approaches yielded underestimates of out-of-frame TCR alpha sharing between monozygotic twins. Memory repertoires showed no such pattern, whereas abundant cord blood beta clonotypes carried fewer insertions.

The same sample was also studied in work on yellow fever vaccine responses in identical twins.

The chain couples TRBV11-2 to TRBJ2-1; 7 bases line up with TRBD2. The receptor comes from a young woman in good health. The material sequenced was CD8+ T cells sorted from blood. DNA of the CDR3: TGTGCCAGCAGCCCCGAGCGGGGCGCCTACAATCAGCAGTTCTTC. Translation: CASSPERGAYNQQFF.